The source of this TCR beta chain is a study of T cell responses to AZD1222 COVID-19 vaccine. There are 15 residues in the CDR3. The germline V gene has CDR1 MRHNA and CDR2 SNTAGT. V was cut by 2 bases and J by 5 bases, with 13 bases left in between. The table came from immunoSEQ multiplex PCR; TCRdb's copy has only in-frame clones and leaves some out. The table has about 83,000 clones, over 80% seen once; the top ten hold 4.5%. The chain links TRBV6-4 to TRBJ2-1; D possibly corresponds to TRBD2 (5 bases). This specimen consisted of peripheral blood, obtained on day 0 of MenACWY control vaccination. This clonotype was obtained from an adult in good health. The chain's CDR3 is CASSDDPGRDNEQFF. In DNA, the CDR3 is TGTGCCAGCAGTGACGACCCGGGAAGGGACAATGAGCAGTTCTTC.